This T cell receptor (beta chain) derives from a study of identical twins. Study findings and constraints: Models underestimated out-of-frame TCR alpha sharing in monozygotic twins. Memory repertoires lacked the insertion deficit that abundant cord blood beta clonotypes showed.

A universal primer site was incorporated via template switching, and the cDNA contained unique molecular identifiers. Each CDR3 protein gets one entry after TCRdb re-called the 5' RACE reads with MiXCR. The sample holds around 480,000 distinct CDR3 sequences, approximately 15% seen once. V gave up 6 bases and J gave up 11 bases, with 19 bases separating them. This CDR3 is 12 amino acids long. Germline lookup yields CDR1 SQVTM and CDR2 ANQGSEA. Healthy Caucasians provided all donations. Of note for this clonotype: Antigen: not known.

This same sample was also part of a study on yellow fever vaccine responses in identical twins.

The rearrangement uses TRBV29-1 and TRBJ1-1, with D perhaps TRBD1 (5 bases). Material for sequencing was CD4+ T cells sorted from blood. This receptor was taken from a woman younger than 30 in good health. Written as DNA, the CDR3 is TGCAGCGTCGCCAGGGAGGGCTTTACGGCTTTCTTT. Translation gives CSVAREGFTAFF. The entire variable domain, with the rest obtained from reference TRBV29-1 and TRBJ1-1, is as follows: SAVISQKPSRDICQRGTSLTIQCQVDSQVTMMFWYRQQPGQSLTLIATANQGSEATYESGFVIDKFPISRPNLTFSTLTVSNMSPEDSSIYLCSVAREGFTAFFGQGTRLTVV.